This is a list of T cell receptor beta chains from one sample in a study of T-cell memory formation after mild COVID-19. Each CDR3 protein is one row after TCRdb ran MiXCR on the 5' RACE reads. This table holds some 120,000 distinct CDR3 sequences, about 17% found once. Sequencing used PBMCs or a T cell subset sorted from them (not recorded which). The receptors shown here come from a man aged 18 to 29 who had mild COVID-19 (a few samples of this study predate the infection). Cell type and time point are not known. CDR3s include the opening cysteine and the closing phenylalanine or tryptophan. The D gene is left open where the match is weak. Size is stated for part of the rows, as once, few or many counts, or as a class when the clone is expanded.

TRBJ2-5 | . | TRBV25-1 | . | TGTGCCAGCAGTGAACTGGGTGATGCTCAAGAGACCCAGTACTTC | CASSELGDAQETQYF
TRBJ1-1 | TRBD1 | TRBV6-5 | . | TGTGCCACTATGGACAGGGGAGGGGGGAACACTGAAGCTTTCTTT | CATMDRGGGNTEAFF
TRBJ2-3 | TRBD2 | TRBV4-3 | many | TGCGCCAGCAGCCAGGTAGCGGGGGGGCGAGAAGCGCAGTATTTT | CASSQVAGGREAQYF
TRBJ1-6 | . | TRBV20-1 | few | TGCAGTGCTAGAGTCGGCGATTCACCCCTCCACTTT | CSARVGDSPLHF
TRBJ2-3 | . | TRBV28 | few | TGTGCCAGCAGTCCTCTCCCCACAGATACGCAGTATTTT | CASSPLPTDTQYF
TRBJ1-5 | TRBD1 | TRBV7-8 | few | TGTGCCAGCAGCCCGAGACAGGGGGACTGGCAGCCCCAGCATTTT | CASSPRQGDWQPQHF
TRBJ1-5 | . | TRBV7-2 | few | TGTGCCAGCAGCTTAGTTGGGTTCTCAGGGATCCTCAATCAGCCCCAGCATTTT | CASSLVGFSGILNQPQHF
TRBJ2-5 | . | TRBV5-1 | . | TGCGCCAGCAGCTTGTCTTCTCGAGAGACCCAGTACTTC | CASSLSSRETQYF
TRBJ2-1 | TRBD2 | TRBV7-7 | few | TGTGCTAGCAGCTTAGCCGGGGGGGCCGGTTACAATGAGCAGTTCTTC | CASSLAGGAGYNEQFF
TRBJ2-5 | . | TRBV28 | . | TGTGCCAGCAGTTTCGGGCGGGGGACCCAGTACTTC | CASSFGRGTQYF
TRBJ2-7 | . | TRBV5-6 | few | TGTGCCAGCAGCCCGAGGAGGTCGTACGAGCAGTACTTC | CASSPRRSYEQYF
TRBJ2-1 | . | TRBV2 | few | TGTGCCAGCAGTGTCCGGGCCGGACCCTACAATGAGCAGTTCTTC | CASSVRAGPYNEQFF
TRBJ2-3 | . | TRBV6-6 | few | TGTGCCAGCAGTTACTCGAGGCAGGCCGGAGATACGCAGTATTTT | CASSYSRQAGDTQYF
TRBJ2-1 | TRBD2 | TRBV29-1 | many | TGCAGCGTCGGGGGGGGGGTACACGTTGAGCAGTTCTTC | CSVGGGVHVEQFF
TRBJ1-3 | . | TRBV10-3 | . | TGTGCCATCAGTGAAGGAGGGGCTGGACGGGGACCTAACTCTGGAAACACCATATATTTT | CAISEGGAGRGPNSGNTIYF
TRBJ1-6 | TRBD1 | TRBV2 | . | TGTGCCAGCAGTTTAGACAGGGGTAATTCACCCCTCCACTTT | CASSLDRGNSPLHF
TRBJ1-6 | . | TRBV7-3 | many | TGTGCCAGCAGCTTATATAAAGATTCACCCCTCCACTTT | CASSLYKDSPLHF
TRBJ1-3 | . | TRBV4-1 | . | TGCGCCAGCAGCAAAGATGGACCGAACTCTGGAAACACCATATATTTT | CASSKDGPNSGNTIYF
TRBJ2-3 | TRBD2 | TRBV6-5 | many | TGTGCCAGCAGTTGGGGAGGCGGGGGGTCACCTACGGCGGATACGCAGTATTTT | CASSWGGGGSPTADTQYF
TRBJ2-2 | TRBD1 | TRBV9 | . | TGTGCCAGCAGGGGACAGACGAACACCGGGGAGCTGTTTTTT | CASRGQTNTGELFF
TRBJ1-6 | . | TRBV12-3/TRBV12-4 | few | TGTGCCAGCAGTTTAGGGGCCCTAAATTCACCCCTCCACTTT | CASSLGALNSPLHF
TRBJ1-6 | TRBD1 | TRBV7-2 | few | TGTGCCAGCAGCTTACTGGACAGGGGGCGGAATTCACCCCTCCACTTT | CASSLLDRGRNSPLHF
TRBJ1-2 | . | TRBV12-3/TRBV12-4 | . | TGTGCCAGCAGTCAGGACAGATACGGGCATGGCTACACCTTC | CASSQDRYGHGYTF
TRBJ2-1 | . | TRBV20-1 | . | TGCAGTGCTCCCATGGGGCGATCTCTAAATGAGCAGTTCTTC | CSAPMGRSLNEQFF
TRBJ2-1 | TRBD2 | TRBV24-1 | few | TGTGCCACCAGTGAGCGGGGGGGCTTGGGTAATGAGCAGTTCTTC | CATSERGGLGNEQFF
TRBJ2-1 | . | TRBV7-2 | . | TGTGCCAGCAGCGTAGGGGTCGGCTACAATGAGCAGTTCTTC | CASSVGVGYNEQFF
TRBJ1-4 | . | TRBV7-2 | . | TGTGCCAGCAGCTTAGTTGGCAGGAGTGAAAAACTGTTTTTT | CASSLVGRSEKLFF
TRBJ2-3 | TRBD2 | TRBV27 | . | TGTGCCAGCAAGACAGGGTGGCGGGGGGGGCCAGATACGCAGTATTTT | CASKTGWRGGPDTQYF
TRBJ2-5 | TRBD2 | TRBV3-1 | . | TGTGCCAGCAGCCAAGGGGGGGGTATGGGGACCCAGTACTTC | CASSQGGGMGTQYF
TRBJ2-5 | . | TRBV2 | . | TGTGCCAGCAGTGAAGCGGCCCCCCTGGGGACCCAGTACTTC | CASSEAAPLGTQYF
TRBJ2-5 | TRBD1 | TRBV11-3 | . | TGTGCCAGCAGTCCGGGACAGGGGGCTGATCAAGAGACCCAGTACTTC | CASSPGQGADQETQYF
TRBJ2-5 | . | TRBV24-1 | few | TGTGCCACCAGTGATACCGCGGCCGGGCAAGAGACCCAGTACTTC | CATSDTAAGQETQYF
TRBJ1-2 | . | TRBV12-3/TRBV12-4 | many | TGTGCCAGCAGTTGGGGGGACAACCATGGCTACACCTTC | CASSWGDNHGYTF
TRBJ2-3 | TRBD2 | TRBV12-3/TRBV12-4 | . | TGTGCCAGCAGTTTACGCGGGAGGGGCACAGATACGCAGTATTTT | CASSLRGRGTDTQYF
TRBJ2-3 | TRBD2 | TRBV12-3/TRBV12-4 | few | TGTGCCAGCAGGGCTAGGACTAGCGGGCGGGGCACAGATACGCAGTATTTT | CASRARTSGRGTDTQYF
TRBJ2-3 | . | TRBV7-2 | . | TGTGCCAGCAGCAAGCCAGCTCTAGCAAGCACAGATACGCAGTATTTT | CASSKPALASTDTQYF